Shown below are 24 T cell receptor beta chains from a single sample sequenced in a study of blood T cell repertoires in COVID-19. The table came from immunoSEQ multiplex PCR; TCRdb's copy has only in-frame clones and leaves some out. Of over 70,000 clones listed, about 87% are singletons. The sequenced sample was peripheral blood. These receptors were taken from a man older than 75 with acute or convalescent COVID-19.

V gene TRBV5-1 combines with J gene TRBJ2-2, with D uncertain. The CDR3 sequence is 15 residues long. The germline CDR1 and CDR2 sequences are SGHRS and YFSETQ. The V and J ends lost 6 bases and 1 base respectively, with 13 bases between them. CDR3 in DNA: TGCGCCAGCATCTTCGATCCCAGGAACACCGGGGAGCTGTTTTTT. Residues: CASIFDPRNTGELFF.

This clone has a handful of counts. The chain couples TRBV9 to TRBJ1-2; TRBD1 agrees at 7 bases. This CDR3 spans 12 amino acids. Germline assignment: CDR1 SGDLS and CDR2 YYNGEE. J lost 8 bases, V lost 3 bases, and 4 bases had no gene match. The CDR3 protein is CASSGQGYGYTF. For the CDR3, the DNA is TGTGCCAGCAGCGGACAGGGCTACGGCTACACCTTC.

J is TRBJ2-3 and V is TRBV4-1; 7 bases align to TRBD2. Per the germline V gene, CDR1 is MGHRA and CDR2 is YSYEKL. CDR3 length: 18 residues. Trimming at V came to 2 bases and at J to 5 bases, leaving 16 bases not matched to a gene. CDR3 region: CASSQPPGTNYRGDTQYF. The CDR3 bases are TGCGCCAGCAGCCAACCACCCGGGACTAACTACCGTGGAGATACGCAGTATTTT.

The genes are TRBV7-2 and TRBJ2-1; no firm D call. V gave up 7 bases and J gave up 10 bases, with 14 bases separating them. This CDR3 has 12 residues. The germline CDR1 and CDR2 sequences are SGHTA and FQGNSA. CDR3 sequence (DNA): TGTGCCAGCAACAAAAGCCCCGGGGAGCAGTTCTTC. Its translation: CASNKSPGEQFF.

V usage is TRBV3-1 (or the pseudogene TRBV3-2) and J usage is TRBJ1-1, with D perhaps matching TRBD1 (5 bases). V dropped 8 bases and J dropped 7 bases, with 14 bases sitting between them. Germline V CDR1 and CDR2: LGHDT, YNNKEL (reference sequence). The CDR3 covers 12 residues. Here the CDR3 reads CASARGKLEAFF. The DNA for the CDR3 is TGTGCCAGCGCTAGGGGAAAACTTGAAGCTTTCTTT.

CDR3 coding DNA: TGTGCCAGCAGTCCTCCGGGCGGACAGGGGTCGCAGAGAACTGAAGCTTTCTTT. Protein sequence: CASSPPGGQGSQRTEAFF. This chain uses TRBV28 with TRBJ1-1, with TRBD1 matching 9 bases. The CDR3 is made up of 18 amino acids. Losses at the gene ends were 5 bases for V and 5 bases for J; bases not matched to a gene: 18. CDR1 MDHEN and CDR2 SYDVKM come from the germline V gene.

This clone has just one count. The chain joins TRBV12-3 or TRBV12-4 to TRBJ2-7; D is perhaps TRBD1 (5 bases). Trimming removed 5 bases from V and 7 bases from J, with 15 bases in between. The CDR3 spans 13 residues. This CDR3 is CASSSTGFLEQYF. The CDR3 region has the DNA TGTGCCAGCAGTAGTACAGGATTCCTGGAGCAGTACTTC.

CDR3 sequence reads: CATTLKPEKLFF. The CDR3 DNA reads as TGTGCCACCACCCTAAAACCGGAAAAACTGTTTTTT. The J gene is TRBJ1-4, the V gene TRBV24-1, with no clear D. V was trimmed by 8 bases and J by 8 bases, leaving 11 bases between them. Germline loops: CDR1 KGHDR, CDR2 SFDVKD. This CDR3 contains 12 residues.

This rearrangement joins TRBV13 to TRBJ1-1; TRBD1 is a possible D gene (6 bases). The CDR3 runs to 15 residues. The germline V and J ends were trimmed by 5 bases and 3 bases, with 16 bases remaining between them. Germline loops: CDR1 PRHDT, CDR2 FYEKMQ (reference sequence). CDR3 protein: CASSLSPAGDTEAFF. CDR3 bases: TGTGCCAGCAGCCTCTCTCCCGCAGGGGACACTGAAGCTTTCTTT.

V gene TRBV3-1 (or the pseudogene TRBV3-2) combines with J gene TRBJ2-2; 8 nucleotides line up with TRBD2. This CDR3 has 18 amino acids. Trimming took 5 bases from V and 0 from J; bases not matched to a gene: 11. In germline, CDR1 is LGHDT, CDR2 YNNKEL (reference sequence). As DNA, the CDR3 is TGTGCCAGCAGCTTGAGGAAGGGACTAGGGTCGAACACCGGGGAGCTGTTTTTT. Protein sequence: CASSLRKGLGSNTGELFF.

This sequence joins TRBV5-1 and TRBJ1-4; 7 bases map to TRBD1. Germline trimming cut 4 bases from V and 7 bases from J; bases unmatched to any gene: 10. CDR1 is SGHRS, CDR2 YFSETQ, per germline. The CDR3 totals 15 residues. CDR3 DNA sequence: TGCGCCAGCAGCCCGACAGGGAGTCGAGGTGAAAAACTGTTTTTT. Amino acid sequence: CASSPTGSRGEKLFF.

In DNA form, the CDR3 reads TGCAGCGTTGGGGCAGGGAACACCGGGGAGCTGTTTTTT. As protein: CSVGAGNTGELFF. The rearrangement links TRBV29-1 to TRBJ2-2; D is unresolved. CDR3 length: 13 residues. V was cut by 4 bases and J by 1 base, with 7 bases left in between. The germline V gene has CDR1 SQVTM and CDR2 ANQGSEA.

Only one count was recorded for this clone. V and J are TRBV6-5 and TRBJ1-2; 9 nucleotides line up with TRBD1. The CDR3 sequence is 14 residues long. Germline V CDR1 and CDR2: MNHEY, SVGAGI. J gave up 8 bases and V 2 bases, and 6 bases lay outside the gene matches. The CDR3 DNA is TGTGCCAGCAGTTACGCGGGACAGGGTTGGGGCTACACCTTC. Translating gives CASSYAGQGWGYTF.

The chain combines TRBV4-1 with TRBJ1-6; no clear D gene. V was clipped by 0 bases and J by 10 bases, with 13 bases between them. This CDR3 has 15 residues. CDR1 and CDR2 (germline): MGHRA, YSYEKL. CDR3 DNA: TGCGCCAGCAGCCAAGATCGGGTCGGGTGGTCACCCCTCCACTTT. This sequence encodes CASSQDRVGWSPLHF.

The chain has TRBV5-1 and TRBJ2-2; 11 bases match TRBD2. The V gene end was trimmed by 5 bases and the J gene end by 3 bases; junction bases not matched to a gene: 3. The length of the CDR3 is 15 residues. Germline values: CDR1 SGHRS, CDR2 YFSETQ. CDR3 in DNA: TGCGCCAGCAGGATAGCGGGAGGGGACACCGGGGAGCTGTTTTTT. Residues: CASRIAGGDTGELFF.

The J gene is TRBJ2-5, the V gene TRBV11-2; 8 bases align to TRBD1. V lost 1 base to trimming and J lost 6 bases; unmatched junction nucleotides: 10. The CDR3 runs to 16 residues. Germline-derived CDR1 and CDR2 are SGHAT and FQNNGV. The CDR3 loop reads CASSLADAGGRKTQYF. CDR3 nucleotides: TGTGCCAGCAGCTTAGCCGACGCAGGGGGCCGGAAGACCCAGTACTTC. Full variable domain (remainder filled in from reference TRBV11-2 and TRBJ2-5): EAGVAQSPRYKIIEKRQSVAFWCNPISGHATLYWYQQILGQGPKLLIQFQNNGVVDDSQLPKDRFSAERLKGVDSTLKIQPAKLEDSAVYLCASSLADAGGRKTQYFGPGTRLLVL.

The chain links TRBV5-8 to TRBJ1-1; 8 bases map to TRBD1. With V trimmed by 4 bases and J by 10 bases, 15 bases remained unmatched. The CDR3 extends over 15 amino acids. Germline CDR1 reads SGHTS; CDR2 reads YDEGEE. This CDR3 reads CASSDIRDRIKGAFF. The DNA for the CDR3 is TGTGCCAGCAGCGACATCCGGGACAGGATTAAGGGAGCTTTCTTT.

This chain links TRBV7-9 with TRBJ1-1; 7 nucleotides agree with TRBD1. V lost 2 bases to trimming and J lost 0 bases; unmatched junction nucleotides: 9. The V gene's germline CDR1 is SEHNR and CDR2 FQNEAQ (reference sequence). The length of the CDR3 is 17 residues. CDR3 bases: TGTGCCAGCAGCTTATCGTACAGGGGCGGCATGAACACTGAAGCTTTCTTT. Translated, it gives CASSLSYRGGMNTEAFF.

The chain employs TRBV18 and TRBJ1-5; TRBD1 matches at 8 bases. The ends lost 2 bases at V and 6 bases at J; junction bases unmatched: 9. The germline V gene encodes CDR1 KGHSH and CDR2 LQKENI. The CDR3 extends over 16 amino acids. In DNA form, the CDR3 reads TGTGCCAGCTCACCAATTGGGCAGGGGGCGGGTCAGCCCCAGCATTTT. Protein: CASSPIGQGAGQPQHF.

This rearrangement joins TRBV3-1 (or the pseudogene TRBV3-2) to TRBJ1-6; maybe TRBD1 (6 bases). Germline CDR1 reads LGHDT; CDR2 reads YNNKEL (reference sequence). The CDR3 is 15 residues long. V lost 1 base, J lost 9 bases, and 13 bases lay in between. The CDR3 sequence is CASSQGGEGGSPLHF. CDR3 DNA sequence: TGTGCCAGCAGCCAAGGAGGGGAAGGGGGTTCACCCCTCCACTTT.

The V call is TRBV5-1, the J call TRBJ2-7; 13 bases agree with TRBD2. There are 15 residues in the CDR3. V shed 3 bases, J shed 4 bases, and the junction held 4 bases outside the gene matches. Looked up from germline, CDR1 is SGHRS and CDR2 is YFSETQ. The CDR3 reads CASSSGTSGAYEQYF. Written as DNA, the CDR3 is TGCGCCAGCAGCTCGGGGACTAGCGGGGCATACGAGCAGTACTTC.

CDR3 sequence: CASRRQAREKLFF. The CDR3 nucleotides read TGTGCCAGCAGGCGACAGGCCCGAGAAAAACTGTTTTTT. V gene TRBV28 combines with J gene TRBJ1-4; possibly TRBD1 for D (6 bases). V lost 6 bases and J lost 8, with 13 bases in between. Looked up from germline, CDR1 is MDHEN and CDR2 is SYDVKM. The CDR3 length is 13 residues. Full variable domain (missing parts from reference TRBV28 and TRBJ1-4): DVKVTQSSRYLVKRTGEKVFLECVQDMDHENMFWYRQDPGLGLRLIYFSYDVKMKEKGDIPEGYSVSREKKERFSLILESASTNQTSMYLCASRRQAREKLFFGSGTQLSVL.

The chain joins TRBV13 to TRBJ1-1, with TRBD1 matching over 8 bases. With V trimmed by 5 bases and J by 1 base, 3 bases remained unmatched. The germline gives CDR1 PRHDT, CDR2 FYEKMQ (reference sequence). This CDR3 has 14 residues. CDR3 in amino acids: CASSPGTGNTEAFF. CDR3 coding DNA: TGTGCCAGCAGCCCCGGGACAGGGAACACTGAAGCTTTCTTT. The full variable domain, its missing parts supplied by reference TRBV13 and TRBJ1-1, is AAGVIQSPRHLIKEKRETATLKCYPIPRHDTVYWYQQGPGQDPQFLISFYEKMQSDKGSIPDRFSAQQFSDYHSELNMSSLELGDSALYFCASSPGTGNTEAFFGQGTRLTVV.

The chain combines TRBV20-1 with TRBJ2-7, with D maybe TRBD1 (6 bases). This CDR3 region has 11 residues. Germline CDR1 and CDR2: DFQATT and SNEGSKA (reference sequence). Trimming left V 8 bases short and J 2 bases short, with 10 bases between. The CDR3 DNA reads as TGCAGTTCCGGACAGCCCTACGAGCAGTACTTC. It translates to CSSGQPYEQYF.